These T cell receptor beta chains were read from a single sample in a study of Ad26.COV2.S vaccination and SARS-CoV-2 variants. Profiling relied on immunoSEQ multiplex PCR, and the TCRdb table lists in-frame clones only, not all of them. The table records more than 350,000 clones, approximately 90% of them present only once. The specimen was peripheral blood, collected in a trial of Ad26.COV2.S vaccine versus placebo. The receptors derive from a person aged 18-65 years who received the Ad26.COV2.S COVID-19 vaccine or a placebo. CDR3s leave out the opening cysteine and the closing phenylalanine or tryptophan. The order of the fields is CDR3 protein, J gene, D gene, CDR3 length, V gene. D genes are given only for firm matches.

cdr3_aa: ASSLSGGRTGELF; j_call: TRBJ2-2; d_call: TRBD2; cdr3_length: 13; v_call: TRBV5-1
cdr3_aa: ASSLKDLAPYNEQF; j_call: TRBJ2-1; d_call: .; cdr3_length: 14; v_call: TRBV7-7
cdr3_aa: ASSQEIEGFRDYEQY; j_call: TRBJ2-7; d_call: .; cdr3_length: 15; v_call: TRBV4-3
cdr3_aa: ASSETWSTDTQY; j_call: TRBJ2-3; d_call: .; cdr3_length: 12; v_call: TRBV2
cdr3_aa: ASSPDREVEKLF; j_call: TRBJ1-4; d_call: TRBD1; cdr3_length: 12; v_call: TRBV7-2
cdr3_aa: ASSSKGLAVSGEQY; j_call: TRBJ2-7; d_call: TRBD2; cdr3_length: 14; v_call: TRBV7-8
cdr3_aa: ASSFGSQNSPLH; j_call: TRBJ1-6; d_call: .; cdr3_length: 12; v_call: TRBV27
cdr3_aa: ASSYGSLNYGYT; j_call: TRBJ1-2; d_call: .; cdr3_length: 12; v_call: TRBV6-5
cdr3_aa: ASGTGTSGHYEQY; j_call: TRBJ2-7; d_call: TRBD2; cdr3_length: 13; v_call: TRBV7-2
cdr3_aa: ASSYRRQGYEQY; j_call: TRBJ2-7; d_call: .; cdr3_length: 12; v_call: TRBV6-5
cdr3_aa: ASSLAFGSGELF; j_call: TRBJ2-2; d_call: .; cdr3_length: 12; v_call: TRBV7-2
cdr3_aa: ASSPPASEAF; j_call: TRBJ1-1; d_call: .; cdr3_length: 10; v_call: TRBV18